The entry that follows covers one T cell receptor beta chain sequence. Its specificity is unknown. The data originate from a study of identifying expanded T cells in peripheral blood. Healthy donors had no documented immune events, such as infections, while sampled. Germline-derived CDR1 and CDR2 are LGHNT and FRNRAP. The CDR3 totals 12 residues. Trimming cost V 5 bases and J 8 bases, with 12 bases left between them. Findings and caveats of the study: Differentially abundant clones: 1 to 1.5 between replicates, 15 to 17 at approximately two weeks, less than 25 at four.

Clones were read by immunoSEQ multiplex PCR, and TCRdb kept only the in-frame ones, dropping some. This table holds some 95,000 clones, roughly 87% found once. The specimen was blood. The V call is TRBV12-5, the J call TRBJ1-2, with D possibly TRBD1 on 5 matching bases. This TCR came from a person aged 18 to 69 in good health. This CDR3 reads CASGALGGGYTF. DNA of the CDR3: TGTGCTAGTGGTGCCCTCGGGGGAGGCTACACCTTC.